A selection of T cell receptor beta chains follows, all from one sample in a study. TCRdb called the RT-PCR reads again in MiXCR, with one record for every CDR3 protein. Of more than 600,000 distinct CDR3 sequences in the sample, approximately 15% were seen once. Material for sequencing was memory CD4+ T cells from blood. All receptors come from a female donor in good health, serving as a healthy control. The CDR3 runs from the conserved cysteine through the conserved F or W. The D gene is left open where the match is weak. Clone size is shown for a subset of rows, as once, few, many or a class of expanded clone.

TGCAGTGCTTATCGGGACAGCCGTTACGAGCAGTACTTC,CSAYRDSRYEQYF,TRBJ2-7,many,TRBD1,TRBV20-1
TGTGCCAGCAGCCCCAAGGGGGGTGGGAACACTGAAGCTTTCTTT,CASSPKGGGNTEAFF,TRBJ1-1,NA,NA,TRBV7-2
TGTGCCAGCAGCTTGTCTACAATCGGGGAGCTGTTTTTT,CASSLSTIGELFF,TRBJ2-2,NA,NA,TRBV11-1
TGTGCCAGTAGTCCGGAGACGGGTAATAGCAATCAGCCCCAGCATTTT,CASSPETGNSNQPQHF,TRBJ1-5,NA,NA,TRBV19
TGCAGCGTTAGCGGACAGGGTGGTCAGCCCCAGCATTTT,CSVSGQGGQPQHF,TRBJ1-5,many,TRBD1,TRBV29-1
TGTGCCAGCAGCAGGAGCCTCCGGGACAACTCTGGAAACACCATATATTTT,CASSRSLRDNSGNTIYF,TRBJ1-3,NA,NA,TRBV21-1
TGTGCCAGCAGCTTACTGGGGGAGGGAGCCACAGATACGCAGTATTTT,CASSLLGEGATDTQYF,TRBJ2-3,few,TRBD2,TRBV7-3
TGCAGTGCTAGGAGGGCAGACATGAACACTGAAGCTTTCTTT,CSARRADMNTEAFF,TRBJ1-1,few,NA,TRBV20-1
TGTGCCAGCAGCCTACCCGGCGGTTCCTACGAGCAGTACTTC,CASSLPGGSYEQYF,TRBJ2-7,many,NA,TRBV6-6
TGTGCCAGCAGCTTAGACCCCTCTGGGGCCAACGTCCTGACTTTC,CASSLDPSGANVLTF,TRBJ2-6,many,NA,TRBV11-2
TGCAGTGCTACGGGGACTAGCGGGAGTTCCCGTCCGTTTTTT,CSATGTSGSSRPFF,TRBJ2-2,few,TRBD2,TRBV20-1
TGTGCCACCCTAACGGAACTAGCGGGAGACGATACGCAGTATTTT,CATLTELAGDDTQYF,TRBJ2-3,many,TRBD2,TRBV10-3
TGTGCCACTAGAGGTCACAGCCTAGCTAACTATGGCTACACCTTC,CATRGHSLANYGYTF,TRBJ1-2,NA,NA,TRBV5-6
TGCGCCAGCAGCTTGGCCGGAGGGGCTAACACAGATACGCAGTATTTT,CASSLAGGANTDTQYF,TRBJ2-3,many,NA,TRBV5-1
TGCGCCAGCAGCTTCGGGGTGGCGGGTGAAAAACTGTTTTTT,CASSFGVAGEKLFF,TRBJ1-4,NA,NA,TRBV5-1
TGCGCCAGCAGCCAAGATCGTGGGACTAGCGGTTCGAGCTCCTACGAGCAGTACTTC,CASSQDRGTSGSSSYEQYF,TRBJ2-7,few,TRBD2,TRBV4-1
TGTGCCAGCAGGGAAGAGGCGGAGACCCAGTACTTC,CASREEAETQYF,TRBJ2-5,NA,NA,TRBV2